The 32 T cell receptor beta chains in this list originate from one sample, sequenced in a study of blood T cell repertoires in COVID-19 (dated by TCRdb to the early 2020s). Library preparation was by the immunoSEQ multiplex PCR assay. Imported from immuneACCESS, the table was reduced by TCRdb to in-frame sequences with V and J called. These copies leave out some clones; in studies compared against another copy, an unresolved V gene accounts for under half, and the cause of the remainder is not known. This sample is represented by under 90,000 clones; roughly 90% of them were singletons. The top ten clones comprise less than 9% of the sample. The sequenced sample consisted of peripheral blood. These receptors all come from a man aged 40-49 years with COVID-19, enrolled during active disease.

This clone has a single count. V is TRBV4-1 and J is TRBJ1-5; D call uncertain. The CDR3 covers 15 residues. Trimming removed 1 base from V and 6 bases from J, with 13 bases in between. Germline V lookup: CDR1 MGHRA, CDR2 YSYEKL. The CDR3: CASSQVRGQGQPQHF. The CDR3 nucleotides read TGCGCCAGCAGCCAAGTACGGGGTCAAGGTCAGCCCCAGCATTTT.

The chain uses TRBV28 and TRBJ2-3, with TRBD2 as a possible D gene (6 bases). V lost 6 bases, J lost 4 bases, and 20 bases lay in between. The CDR3 is 16 amino acids. The germline gives CDR1 MDHEN, CDR2 SYDVKM. CDR3 sequence reads: CASSSPSTRRADTQYF. The CDR3 DNA follows: TGTGCCAGCAGCTCCCCATCGACTAGACGAGCAGATACGCAGTATTTT.

The chain combines TRBV6-5 with TRBJ2-7, with 9 bases aligning to TRBD1. J was trimmed by 4 bases and V by 6 bases; bases with no gene match: 7. Germline CDR1 reads MNHEY; CDR2 reads SVGAGI. The CDR3 is made up of 14 amino acids. This chain's CDR3 is CASRRAGQGYEQYF. CDR3 bases: TGTGCCAGCAGGCGGGCAGGACAGGGGTACGAGCAGTACTTC.

The chain uses TRBV11-1 and TRBJ1-1; 9 nucleotides line up with TRBD1. Germline V lookup: CDR1 SGHAT, CDR2 FQDESV (reference sequence). The CDR3 covers 16 residues. V gave up 4 bases and J gave up 0 bases; unmatched junction bases: 6. CDR3 in DNA: TGTGCCAGCAGCTCCCGGACAGGGGTTATGAACACTGAAGCTTTCTTT. Translation: CASSSRTGVMNTEAFF.

This clone was seen only once. The chain couples TRBV9 to TRBJ1-1, with 7 bases lining up with TRBD1. The CDR3 runs 14 residues. Unmatched junction bases numbered 5, after V lost 4 bases and J lost 2 bases. Germline-derived CDR1 and CDR2 are SGDLS and YYNGEE. In nucleotides, the CDR3 is TGTGCCAGCAGCCCCGGGACAGCCAACACTGAAGCTTTCTTT. Translation gives CASSPGTANTEAFF.

This sequence joins TRBV5-6 and TRBJ1-2, with 7 bases lining up with TRBD1. The CDR3 runs 14 residues. Per germline, CDR1 SGHDT and CDR2 YYEEEE. The J segment lost 4 bases and the V segment lost 0 bases, leaving 3 bases of the junction unmatched. In DNA, the CDR3 is TGTGCCAGCAGCTTGGAACAGGGGAGCTATGGCTACACCTTC. This encodes CASSLEQGSYGYTF.

The chain couples TRBV30 to TRBJ1-4; 10 bases fit TRBD1. In germline, CDR1 is GTSNPN, CDR2 SVGIG (reference sequence). The CDR3 totals 14 residues. V shed 4 bases and J 7 bases; nucleotides not matched to a gene: 6. Here the CDR3 DNA reads TGTGCCTGGAACCGGGACAGGGGAGGTGAAAAACTGTTTTTT. It encodes CAWNRDRGGEKLFF. Complete variable domain (other parts from reference TRBV30 and TRBJ1-4): SQTIHQWPATLVQPVGSPLSLECTVEGTSNPNLYWYRQAAGRGLQLLFYSVGIGQISSEVPQNLSASRPQDRQFILSSKKLLLSDSGFYLCAWNRDRGGEKLFFGSGTQLSVL.

The chain employs TRBV18 and TRBJ1-5, with 9 bases fitting TRBD1. The CDR3 has 16 amino acids. V shed 5 bases, J shed 2 bases, and the junction held 7 bases outside the gene matches. The V gene's germline CDR1 is KGHSH and CDR2 LQKENI. Here the CDR3 DNA reads TGTGCCAGCTCAGCCGGGACAGGGTCGCGCAATCAGCCCCAGCATTTT. It yields the protein CASSAGTGSRNQPQHF.

V gene TRBV30 combines with J gene TRBJ1-3, with D tentatively TRBD1 (6 bases). Between the trimmed V and J ends, which lost 5 bases and 0 bases, there was a span of 8 bases. Germline V lookup: CDR1 GTSNPN, CDR2 SVGIG (reference sequence). CDR3 size: 13 residues. This CDR3 is CAWDRSSGNTIYF. CDR3 nucleotides: TGTGCCTGGGACAGGAGCTCTGGAAACACCATATATTTT.

J is TRBJ1-1 and V is TRBV28, with 8 bases fitting TRBD1. Germline V gene data show CDR1 as MDHEN and CDR2 as SYDVKM. The CDR3 extends over 15 amino acids. Trimming at V came to 3 bases and at J to 3 bases, leaving 6 bases not matched to a gene. CDR3 loop: CASSLAGGTDTEAFF. CDR3 DNA: TGTGCCAGCAGTTTGGCAGGGGGCACAGACACTGAAGCTTTCTTT. Combining the CDR3 with reference TRBV28 and TRBJ1-1 gives the whole variable domain DVKVTQSSRYLVKRTGEKVFLECVQDMDHENMFWYRQDPGLGLRLIYFSYDVKMKEKGDIPEGYSVSREKKERFSLILESASTNQTSMYLCASSLAGGTDTEAFFGQGTRLTVV.

The chain links TRBV6-1 to TRBJ1-1, with TRBD1 matching 9 bases. Germline V CDR1 and CDR2: MNHNS, SASEGT. The CDR3 has 16 residues. The J segment lost 0 bases and the V segment lost 3 bases, leaving 5 bases of the junction unmatched. CDR3 DNA: TGTGCCAGCAGTGATCCGGGACAGGGAATGAACACTGAAGCTTTCTTT. Its protein product is CASSDPGQGMNTEAFF.

The CDR3 loop reads CASSLTRADTQYF. The CDR3 nucleotides read TGTGCCAGTAGTCTGACTCGGGCAGATACGCAGTATTTT. The V call is TRBV19, the J call TRBJ2-3; D ambiguous. V was clipped by 5 bases and J by 4 bases, with 10 bases between them. CDR3 length: 13 amino acids. The germline CDR1 and CDR2 sequences are LNHDA and SQIVND (reference sequence). The full variable domain, in which reference TRBV19 and TRBJ2-3 provide the parts outside the CDR3, is DGGITQSPKYLFRKEGQNVTLSCEQNLNHDAMYWYRQDPGQGLRLIYYSQIVNDFQKGDIAEGYSVSREKKESFPLTVTSAQKNPTAFYLCASSLTRADTQYFGPGTRLTVL.

The rearrangement links TRBV2 to TRBJ1-4; 7 positions match TRBD1. The CDR3 is made up of 12 amino acids. Germline V gene data show CDR1 as SNHLY and CDR2 as FYNNEI. J gave up 8 bases and V 8 bases, and 5 bases lay outside the gene matches. For the CDR3, the DNA is TGTGCCAGCGGACAGGTGGTAGAAAAACTGTTTTTT. This translates into CASGQVVEKLFF.

The J gene is TRBJ2-7, the V gene TRBV5-4; D not resolved. The CDR3 length is 13 residues. Trimming left V 0 bases short and J 2 bases short, with 6 bases between. From germline, CDR1 is SGHNT and CDR2 YYREEE (reference sequence). CDR3 nucleotide sequence: TGTGCCAGCAGCTTGGGCGGAACCTACGAGCAGTACTTC. Its protein is CASSLGGTYEQYF.

The chain is built from TRBV29-1 and TRBJ1-4; D is unclear. Trimming cost V 4 bases and J 4 bases, with 10 bases left between them. The CDR3 has 13 residues. Germline values: CDR1 SQVTM, CDR2 ANQGSEA. DNA of the CDR3: TGCAGCGTTGGGGAGCAGGATAATGAAAAACTGTTTTTT. Translated: CSVGEQDNEKLFF.

The chain recombines TRBV3-1 (or the pseudogene TRBV3-2) with TRBJ1-1, with D perhaps TRBD1 (5 bases). Trimming cost V 0 bases and J 11 bases, with 13 bases left between them. CDR1 and CDR2 from the germline V gene are LGHDT and YNNKEL (reference sequence). The CDR3 covers 13 residues. As DNA, the CDR3 is TGTGCCAGCAGCCAAGATGCAGGGTCTTTGGCTTTCTTT. Amino acids: CASSQDAGSLAFF.

The chain combines TRBV5-1 with TRBJ1-2; unclear D gene. The V gene's germline CDR1 is SGHRS and CDR2 YFSETQ. Trimming took 1 base from V and 8 from J, leaving 15 bases between them. The CDR3 is made up of 14 amino acids. The CDR3 DNA reads TGCGCCAGCAGCTTGAGCGGGCTGTCCGGGGGCTACACCTTC. Translating gives CASSLSGLSGGYTF.

This clone has only one observation. The chain has TRBV3-1 (or the pseudogene TRBV3-2) and TRBJ1-3, with D possibly TRBD1 on 6 matching bases. Germline CDR1 LGHDT, CDR2 YNNKEL (reference sequence). V lost 0 bases and J lost 2, with 8 bases in between. This CDR3 has 15 residues. CDR3 residues: CASSQDAGAGNTIYF. In DNA, the CDR3 is TGTGCCAGCAGCCAAGATGCAGGGGCTGGAAACACCATATATTTT.

The V call is TRBV7-8, the J call TRBJ2-1; D unclear. Germline V lookup: CDR1 SGHVS, CDR2 FQNEAQ. Trimming shortened V by 6 bases and J by 7 bases, and 16 bases separated the two germline ends. The CDR3 totals 14 residues. CDR3 bases: TGTGCCAGCAGTGCGTCCGCGCGGCTTAATGAGCAGTTCTTC. This gives the protein CASSASARLNEQFF.

This chain connects TRBV6-5 to TRBJ1-2; a weak D match, TRBD1 (5 bases). The germline V and J ends were trimmed by 6 bases and 11 bases, with 22 bases remaining between them. Germline V gene data show CDR1 as MNHEY and CDR2 as SVGAGI. The CDR3 is 14 amino acids. DNA for the CDR3: TGTGCCAGCAGCAATCCCGGGGGGTTTTTAGGGTACACCTTC. Protein: CASSNPGGFLGYTF.

The chain carries TRBV29-1 and TRBJ1-5, with 11 bases lining up with TRBD1. The V and J ends lost 7 bases and 4 bases, in that order; junction bases with no gene match: 3. The germline V gene encodes CDR1 SQVTM and CDR2 ANQGSEA. The CDR3 consists of 13 residues. CDR3 sequence: CSAGDRGNQPQHF. In nucleotides, the CDR3 is TGCAGCGCCGGGGACAGGGGGAATCAGCCCCAGCATTTT.

A remark on this clone: The same CDR3 also results from other DNA sequences found in this sample. The genes are TRBV5-1 and TRBJ1-1; 11 bases map to TRBD1. The junction had 0 bases not matched to a gene; V was cut back by 0 bases and J by 2 bases. Looked up from germline, CDR1 is SGHRS and CDR2 is YFSETQ. CDR3 length: 15 residues. DNA of the CDR3: TGCGCCAGCAGCTTGGGGACAGGGGGCAACACTGAAGCTTTCTTT. This sequence encodes CASSLGTGGNTEAFF.

The chain uses TRBV3-1 (or the pseudogene TRBV3-2) and TRBJ2-3; 10 bases line up with TRBD2. This CDR3 region has 19 residues. Germline assignment: CDR1 LGHDT and CDR2 YNNKEL (reference sequence). The J segment lost 0 bases and the V segment lost 4 bases, leaving 13 bases of the junction unmatched. The CDR3 loop is CASSPYSGGKTPSTDTQYF. The CDR3 DNA reads TGTGCCAGCAGCCCATATAGCGGGGGGAAGACGCCGAGCACAGATACGCAGTATTTT.

The CDR3 DNA reads TGTGCCAGCAGCTTGGACAGCTCCTCTAACTATGGCTACACCTTC. As protein: CASSLDSSSNYGYTF. The chain carries TRBV5-4 and TRBJ1-2; D remains ambiguous. V was cut by 0 bases and J by 0 bases, with 9 bases left in between. The length of the CDR3 is 15 residues. The germline V gene encodes CDR1 SGHNT and CDR2 YYREEE (reference sequence).

The rearrangement joins TRBV5-1 to TRBJ2-1, with TRBD2 matching 9 bases. Germline CDR1 and CDR2: SGHRS and YFSETQ. Trimming removed 0 bases from V and 9 bases from J; junction bases left unmatched: 13. CDR3 length equals 17 residues. The CDR3 region has the DNA TGCGCCAGCAGCTTGGGCGGTAGCGGGGGAACAGGCGGTGAGCAGTTCTTC. This translates into CASSLGGSGGTGGEQFF.

The V gene is TRBV11-3, the J gene TRBJ2-3; 7 positions match TRBD2. The ends lost 2 bases at V and 5 bases at J; junction bases unmatched: 4. CDR1 is SGHNT and CDR2 is YENEEA in the germline V gene. CDR3 size: 14 residues. In DNA, the CDR3 is TGTGCCAGCAGCTTAAGCGGGGCGAAAGATACGCAGTATTTT. Translated, it gives CASSLSGAKDTQYF. The entire variable domain, with the rest obtained from reference TRBV11-3 and TRBJ2-3, is as follows: EAGVVQSPRYKIIEKKQPVAFWCNPISGHNTLYWYLQNLGQGPELLIRYENEEAVDDSQLPKDRFSAERLKGVDSTLKIQPAELGDSAVYLCASSLSGAKDTQYFGPGTRLTVL.

This chain joins TRBV7-2 and TRBJ2-2; 7 bases fit TRBD2. Per germline, CDR1 SGHTA and CDR2 FQGNSA. Losses at the gene ends were 5 bases for V and 6 bases for J; bases not matched to a gene: 9. The CDR3 sequence is 15 residues long. The CDR3 region has the DNA TGTGCCAGCAGCCCACATCAAGCGGGGTCCGGGGAGCTGTTTTTT. Translated, it gives CASSPHQAGSGELFF.

This chain connects TRBV30 to TRBJ2-6, with a tentative D call TRBD1 (5 bases). CDR1 GTSNPN and CDR2 SVGIG come from the germline V gene (reference sequence). CDR3 length: 15 amino acids. The V and J ends lost 0 bases and 2 bases respectively, with 8 bases between them. CDR3 nucleotides: TGTGCCTGGAGTGTACTGGGGCCTGGGGCCAACGTCCTGACTTTC. Protein product: CAWSVLGPGANVLTF.

This clone has a single count. The CDR3 DNA reads as TGTGCCAGCAGCGTAGGCGGAGCGGGCCTCACAGATACGCAGTATTTT. Translated: CASSVGGAGLTDTQYF. The rearrangement joins TRBV9 to TRBJ2-3, with a tentative D call TRBD2 (6 bases). Trimming left V 0 bases short and J 2 bases short, with 13 bases between. Germline CDR1 and CDR2: SGDLS and YYNGEE. CDR3 length: 16 residues.

The chain links TRBV19 to TRBJ2-2; TRBD1 might be the D (6 bases). Germline CDR1 and CDR2: LNHDA and SQIVND (reference sequence). V was pared by 4 bases and J by 3 bases, with 9 bases between. The CDR3 sequence is 14 residues long. For the CDR3, the DNA is TGTGCCAGTAGTAGACAGGCAGACACCGGGGAGCTGTTTTTT. Amino acid sequence: CASSRQADTGELFF.

The chain carries TRBV28 and TRBJ2-2, with D possibly matching TRBD1 (5 bases). The CDR3 is made up of 12 amino acids. V lost 3 bases and J 7 bases, leaving 6 bases between the germline ends. Germline CDR1 reads MDHEN; CDR2 reads SYDVKM. The CDR3 DNA reads as TGTGCCAGCAGTTTTCAGGGCGGGGAGCTGTTTTTT. This codes for CASSFQGGELFF.

The V call is TRBV20-1, the J call TRBJ2-3, with 15 bases identical to TRBD2. The CDR3 runs to 15 residues. V trimming: 5 bases; J trimming: 5 bases; junction bases outside the gene matches: 5. The germline gives CDR1 DFQATT, CDR2 SNEGSKA (reference sequence). The chain's CDR3 is CSAGEGLAGGDTQYF. The CDR3 DNA is TGCAGTGCTGGTGAGGGACTAGCGGGGGGAGATACGCAGTATTTT.